Following are 17 T cell receptor beta chains from one sample sequenced in a study of early T cells in non-severe SARS-CoV-2 infection. TCRdb re-derived calls from the 5' RACE reads in MiXCR, one entry per CDR3 protein. This table has approximately 97,000 distinct CDR3 sequences, approximately 9.9% appearing once. The sample in question was whole blood, obtained at baseline. The receptor set was obtained from an adult who was a healthcare worker with PCR-confirmed SARS-CoV-2 infection or an uninfected control (not recorded which).

This clonotype was counted only a few times. The chain uses TRBV7-9 and TRBJ1-5, with D possibly TRBD1 on 5 matching bases. CDR1 and CDR2 (germline): SEHNR, FQNEAQ (reference sequence). CDR3 length: 15 residues. V gave up 5 bases and J gave up 4 bases, with 15 bases separating them. The chain's CDR3 is CASSPGAGPNQPQHF. CDR3 bases: TGTGCCAGCAGCCCTGGGGCAGGGCCTAATCAGCCCCAGCATTTT.

In this sample, this clonotype turned up many times. The J gene is TRBJ2-7, the V gene TRBV29-1; no clear D gene. V lost 6 bases and J lost 0, with 6 bases in between. Germline loops: CDR1 SQVTM, CDR2 ANQGSEA. The CDR3 contains 11 residues. The CDR3 sequence is CSVADSYEQYF. CDR3 nucleotide sequence: TGCAGCGTCGCGGACTCCTACGAGCAGTACTTC.

This clonotype turned up a few times. The rearrangement uses TRBV6-1 and TRBJ2-7; D may correspond to TRBD1 or TRBD2 (5 bases each). Germline V gene sequence: CDR1 MNHNS, CDR2 SASEGT. The germline V and J ends were trimmed by 0 bases and 2 bases, with 11 bases remaining between them. The CDR3 is made up of 15 amino acids. The CDR3 coding sequence is TGTGCCAGCAGTGAAGCGACGGGGCCCCCCTACGAGCAGTACTTC. Translated, it gives CASSEATGPPYEQYF.

This clonotype has just a few counts. V gene TRBV20-1 combines with J gene TRBJ2-5; 7 nucleotides align to TRBD1. The V segment lost 2 bases and the J segment 3 bases; nucleotides outside the gene matches: 3. The length of the CDR3 is 13 residues. Looked up from germline, CDR1 is DFQATT and CDR2 is SNEGSKA (reference sequence). The CDR3 reads CSARHRGEETQYF. The CDR3 DNA reads TGCAGTGCTAGACACAGGGGAGAAGAGACCCAGTACTTC.

The sample holds a few counts of this clonotype. The chain couples TRBV7-9 to TRBJ2-7, with D perhaps matching TRBD2 (6 bases). The CDR3 consists of 16 residues. Per germline, CDR1 SEHNR and CDR2 FQNEAQ (reference sequence). V lost 4 bases and J 1 base, leaving 17 bases between the germline ends. CDR3 residues: CASSSSRGIESYEQYF. The CDR3 DNA is TGTGCCAGCAGCTCGTCCCGGGGGATCGAATCCTACGAGCAGTACTTC.

This clonotype was seen a few times. The V and J genes are TRBV29-1 and TRBJ1-1, with D tentatively TRBD1 (6 bases). Germline CDR1 is SQVTM and CDR2 is ANQGSEA. The CDR3 runs to 15 residues. V dropped 7 bases and J dropped 1 base, with 19 bases sitting between them. The CDR3 region is CSGLKLTGTNTEAFF. CDR3 sequence (DNA): TGCAGCGGACTTAAATTGACAGGAACGAACACTGAAGCTTTCTTT. The complete variable domain, with remaining parts taken from reference TRBV29-1 and TRBJ1-1, reads SAVISQKPSRDICQRGTSLTIQCQVDSQVTMMFWYRQQPGQSLTLIATANQGSEATYESGFVIDKFPISRPNLTFSTLTVSNMSPEDSSIYLCSGLKLTGTNTEAFFGQGTRLTVV.

This clonotype has only a few counts. The chain couples TRBV24-1 to TRBJ2-1, with a tentative D call TRBD2 (5 bases). Deletions cut 4 bases from V and 6 bases from J, with 18 bases between. The CDR3 length is 16 residues. The V gene's germline CDR1 is KGHDR and CDR2 SFDVKD. CDR3 sequence (DNA): TGTGCCACCAGTGACCCTGGACTTTTTAATGGCAATGAGCAGTTCTTC. This translates into CATSDPGLFNGNEQFF.

The table lists this clonotype with a few counts. The rearrangement links TRBV19 to TRBJ2-2; TRBD1 agrees at 7 bases. Germline values: CDR1 LNHDA, CDR2 SQIVND (reference sequence). The V segment lost 4 bases and the J segment 3 bases; nucleotides outside the gene matches: 11. The CDR3 spans 17 residues. The CDR3 DNA sequence: TGTGCCAGTAGTAAAATCACAGGGGTCCTAGACACCGGGGAGCTGTTTTTT. Protein sequence: CASSKITGVLDTGELFF. The full variable domain, rest sourced from reference TRBV19 and TRBJ2-2, is DGGITQSPKYLFRKEGQNVTLSCEQNLNHDAMYWYRQDPGQGLRLIYYSQIVNDFQKGDIAEGYSVSREKKESFPLTVTSAQKNPTAFYLCASSKITGVLDTGELFFGEGSRLTVL.

This chain links TRBV28 with TRBJ2-5; D possibly corresponds to TRBD2 (6 bases). The length of the CDR3 is 15 residues. Germline CDR1 and CDR2: MDHEN and SYDVKM. The germline V and J ends were trimmed by 7 bases and 7 bases, with 22 bases remaining between them. CDR3 coding DNA: TGTGCCAGCACCTTATGGGGAGGATCGACAGTGACCCAGTACTTC. It codes for CASTLWGGSTVTQYF.

This clonotype was picked up many times. The chain has TRBV28 and TRBJ2-6; 7 bases match TRBD1. The CDR3 is 15 residues long. The germline CDR1 and CDR2 sequences are MDHEN and SYDVKM. Losses at the gene ends were 6 bases for V and 3 bases for J; bases not matched to a gene: 5. CDR3 sequence reads: CASSIQGIGANVLTF. Written as DNA, the CDR3 is TGTGCCAGCAGCATACAGGGGATTGGGGCCAACGTCCTGACTTTC.

The CDR3 reads CASSLAAGPKIYGYTF. CDR3 nucleotides: TGCGCCAGCAGCTTGGCGGCAGGCCCCAAGATCTATGGCTACACCTTC. The rearrangement joins TRBV5-1 to TRBJ1-2; D is unclear. V was clipped by 0 bases and J by 4 bases, with 16 bases between them. The CDR3 consists of 16 residues. Per germline, CDR1 SGHRS and CDR2 YFSETQ. The whole variable domain, remainder taken from reference TRBV5-1 and TRBJ1-2, is KAGVTQTPRYLIKTRGQQVTLSCSPISGHRSVSWYQQTPGQGLQFLFEYFSETQRNKGNFPGRFSGRQFSNSRSEMNVSTLELGDSALYLCASSLAAGPKIYGYTFGSGTRLTVV.

In this sample, this clonotype turned up many times. The chain employs TRBV12-3 or TRBV12-4 and TRBJ2-3; D is uncertain. Trimming removed 5 bases from V and 0 bases from J, with 9 bases in between. The length of the CDR3 is 14 residues. As DNA, the CDR3 is TGTGCCAGCAGTGGGCCTACTAGCACAGATACGCAGTATTTT. It is translated as CASSGPTSTDTQYF.

There are many counts of this clonotype. The chain recombines TRBV11-2 with TRBJ2-1, with 8 bases fitting TRBD2. The ends lost 4 bases at V and 2 bases at J; junction bases unmatched: 4. The CDR3 runs 15 residues. Germline CDR1 SGHAT, CDR2 FQNNGV. CDR3 protein: CASSSSGPPYNEQFF. The CDR3 DNA follows: TGTGCCAGCAGCTCTAGCGGGCCACCCTACAATGAGCAGTTCTTC.

This clonotype appeared a few times. The V call is TRBV19, the J call TRBJ1-1, with a weak D call TRBD1 (6 bases). Germline loops: CDR1 LNHDA, CDR2 SQIVND (reference sequence). The CDR3 runs 17 residues. Trimming left V 10 bases short and J 4 bases short, with 28 bases between. CDR3 amino acids: CATTRLGGLGARTEAFF. CDR3 DNA sequence: TGTGCCACCACAAGGTTGGGCGGCCTGGGGGCGCGCACTGAAGCTTTCTTT.

This clonotype was seen a few times. The rearrangement joins TRBV7-6 to TRBJ1-1; D unclear. The V gene's germline CDR1 is SGHVS and CDR2 FNYEAQ. The ends were cut back, 1 base at V and 3 bases at J, with 6 bases in the middle. This CDR3 comprises 13 residues. CDR3 region: CASSLDEYTEAFF. The CDR3 coding sequence is TGTGCCAGCAGCTTAGATGAGTACACTGAAGCTTTCTTT.

In this sample, this clonotype turned up a few times. V gene TRBV29-1 combines with J gene TRBJ2-1; the D gene is possibly TRBD1 (6 bases). Deletions cut 6 bases from V and 6 bases from J, with 21 bases between. CDR3 length equals 15 residues. Germline V CDR1 and CDR2: SQVTM, ANQGSEA. CDR3 bases: TGCAGCGTCGTGGGGACAAAGGGTGTAATCAATGAGCAGTTCTTC. This encodes CSVVGTKGVINEQFF.

This clonotype came up a few times. The V gene is TRBV20-1, the J gene TRBJ2-1; TRBD2 matches at 9 bases. J lost 11 bases, V lost 4 bases, and 6 bases had no gene match. From germline, CDR1 is DFQATT and CDR2 SNEGSKA (reference sequence). The CDR3 spans 12 residues. The CDR3 DNA reads as TGCAGTGCTACCCCGACTAGCGGCCAGCAGTTCTTC. Amino acids: CSATPTSGQQFF.